One sample yielded the 27 T cell receptor beta chains listed below, sequenced in a study of blood T cell repertoires in COVID-19. Libraries were prepared by immunoSEQ multiplex PCR; TCRdb keeps only in-frame clonotypes and omits some of them. The data show roughly 230,000 clones, with 70% to 90% seen just once and more than 0.75% held by the top ten. Input material: peripheral blood. These receptors originate from a man aged 35 to 55 with acute or convalescent COVID-19.

The J gene is TRBJ1-2, the V gene TRBV6-5; 8 bases map to TRBD1. The length of the CDR3 is 14 residues. Germline trimming cut 5 bases from V and 4 bases from J; bases unmatched to any gene: 6. CDR1 and CDR2 from the germline V gene are MNHEY and SVGAGI. This CDR3 is CASSLDRGSYGYTF. CDR3 nucleotides: TGTGCCAGCAGTCTCGACAGGGGCTCCTATGGCTACACCTTC.

V is TRBV6-2 or TRBV6-3 and J is TRBJ1-5, with 7 positions matching TRBD1. The germline CDR1 and CDR2 sequences are MNHEY and SVGEGT. Trimming took 4 bases from V and 9 from J; bases not matched to a gene: 12. The CDR3 runs to 15 residues. The CDR3 DNA reads as TGTGCCAGCAGTTCTAATACAGGGGCCTATGGGCCCCAGCATTTT. As protein: CASSSNTGAYGPQHF.

The genes are TRBV21-1 and TRBJ1-4; the table's D call of TRBD1 was not tested on the DNA. TRBV21-1 is flagged as a pseudogene. This CDR3 has 16 residues. As DNA, the CDR3 is TGTGCCAGCAGCAAAGTCGGACAGGGCCATAATGAAAAACTGTTTTTT. Amino acids: CASSKVGQGHNEKLFF.

V usage is TRBV29-1 and J usage is TRBJ1-5, with 10 bases matching TRBD1. Germline V gives CDR1 SQVTM, CDR2 ANQGSEA. This CDR3 contains 13 residues. J gave up 2 bases and V 7 bases, and 2 bases lay outside the gene matches. Written as DNA, the CDR3 is TGCAGCGCCGGACAGGGGGGCAATCAGCCCCAGCATTTT. Protein sequence: CSAGQGGNQPQHF.

The rearrangement joins TRBV3-1 (or the pseudogene TRBV3-2) to TRBJ2-7; 12 bases match TRBD2. Unmatched junction bases numbered 4, after V lost 4 bases and J lost 6 bases. Germline V CDR1 and CDR2: LGHDT, YNNKEL (reference sequence). The CDR3 totals 14 residues. The DNA of the CDR3 is TGTGCCAGCAGCCCTAGCGGGGGGGCTCCCGAGCAGTACTTC. Amino acids: CASSPSGGAPEQYF.

The genes are TRBV19 and TRBJ2-4; a possible D gene is TRBD2 (5 bases). V shed 5 bases and J shed 8 bases, with 13 bases lying between them. Germline-derived CDR1 and CDR2 are LNHDA and SQIVND (reference sequence). The CDR3 loop spans 13 amino acids. CDR3 nucleotides: TGTGCCAGTAGTGGGCTCAGCGGAGACATTCAGTACTTC. Encoded protein: CASSGLSGDIQYF.

This clone was counted a few times. This chain uses TRBV29-1 with TRBJ1-1, with a possible D match to TRBD1 (5 bases). Germline V gene lookup returns CDR1 SQVTM and CDR2 ANQGSEA. The V end was cut by 8 bases, the J end by 1 base, with 14 bases between. This CDR3 comprises 13 residues. CDR3: CSTPGLPNTEAFF. The CDR3 DNA reads as TGCAGCACCCCGGGACTCCCGAACACTGAAGCTTTCTTT.

This clone was detected only a few times. The gene calls are TRBV18 and TRBJ1-5; 8 bases line up with TRBD1. This CDR3 is built from 14 residues. Looked up from germline, CDR1 is KGHSH and CDR2 is LQKENI. V gave up 5 bases and J gave up 4 bases; unmatched junction bases: 4. The CDR3 bases are TGTGCCAGCTCATCCGGGACAGGTAATCAGCCCCAGCATTTT. Its protein product is CASSSGTGNQPQHF.

The rearrangement joins TRBV4-3 to TRBJ2-2; D not certain. Germline-derived CDR1 and CDR2 are LGHNA and YSLEER. The CDR3 sequence is 14 residues long. The V gene lost 6 bases and the J gene lost 5 bases, with 13 bases spanning the gap. The chain's CDR3 is CASRLESYTGELFF. As DNA, the CDR3 is TGCGCCAGCAGATTGGAGAGTTATACCGGGGAGCTGTTTTTT.

The chain has TRBV2 and TRBJ2-2, with 9 bases matching TRBD1. Germline lookup yields CDR1 SNHLY and CDR2 FYNNEI. The length of the CDR3 is 15 residues. J gave up 6 bases and V 6 bases, and 8 bases lay outside the gene matches. DNA of the CDR3: TGTGCCAGCAGCACCAGACAGGGGGTGCCCGGGGAGCTGTTTTTT. It specifies CASSTRQGVPGELFF.

V and J are TRBV4-1 and TRBJ2-7; TRBD1 aligns across 8 bases. With V trimmed by 0 bases and J by 3 bases, 4 bases remained unmatched. Looked up from germline, CDR1 is MGHRA and CDR2 is YSYEKL. The CDR3 is made up of 15 amino acids. CDR3 in amino acids: CASSQDRTGYYEQYF. CDR3 bases: TGCGCCAGCAGCCAAGATAGGACAGGGTACTACGAGCAGTACTTC.

This chain joins TRBV19 and TRBJ2-7, with TRBD1 matching over 7 bases. Trimming at V came to 4 bases and at J to 5 bases, leaving 8 bases not matched to a gene. This CDR3 is 14 amino acids long. CDR1 is LNHDA and CDR2 is SQIVND in the germline V gene (reference sequence). In nucleotides, the CDR3 is TGTGCCAGTAGTACGACGACAGGGATCGACGAGCAGTACTTC. It yields the protein CASSTTTGIDEQYF.

The chain joins TRBV27 to TRBJ1-5; D possibly corresponds to TRBD1 (6 bases). Trimming stripped 10 bases from V and 0 bases from J, with 16 bases between. Germline CDR1 MNHEY, CDR2 SMNVEV (reference sequence). The CDR3 spans 15 residues. The DNA for the CDR3 is TGTGCCACCGCCCGGACAGCTTCTAGCAATCAGCCCCAGCATTTT. This gives the protein CATARTASSNQPQHF.

V gene TRBV9 combines with J gene TRBJ1-2, with unresolved D. V lost 1 base and J lost 4, with 8 bases in between. CDR1 is SGDLS, CDR2 YYNGEE, per germline. The CDR3 extends over 13 amino acids. The CDR3, as DNA: TGTGCCAGCAGCGTATCCGGGTTCTATGGCTACACCTTC. Amino acids: CASSVSGFYGYTF. Combining the CDR3 with reference TRBV9 and TRBJ1-2 gives the whole variable domain DSGVTQTPKHLITATGQRVTLRCSPRSGDLSVYWYQQSLDQGLQFLIQYYNGEERAKGNILERFSAQQFPDLHSELNLSSLELGDSALYFCASSVSGFYGYTFGSGTRLTVV.

The chain joins TRBV27 to TRBJ1-2; 10 bases line up with TRBD1. This CDR3 region has 16 residues. J lost 6 bases, V lost 3 bases, and 10 bases had no gene match. Per the germline V gene, CDR1 is MNHEY and CDR2 is SMNVEV (reference sequence). This CDR3 is CASSFKRTGGGDGYTF. DNA for the CDR3: TGTGCCAGCAGTTTCAAGCGGACAGGGGGAGGAGATGGCTACACCTTC.

V and J are TRBV19 and TRBJ1-2, with no clear D. V was cut by 10 bases and J by 6 bases, with 21 bases left in between. Germline V CDR1 and CDR2: LNHDA, SQIVND (reference sequence). This CDR3 has 14 amino acids. The CDR3 sequence: CATSTPGRENGYTF. CDR3 sequence (DNA): TGTGCCACCTCAACCCCGGGAAGGGAAAATGGCTACACCTTC.

V is TRBV11-1 and J is TRBJ1-6; tentatively, D is TRBD1 (5 bases). CDR1 SGHAT and CDR2 FQDESV come from the germline V gene (reference sequence). Trimming left V 1 base short and J 7 bases short, with 5 bases between. CDR3 length equals 13 residues. Written as DNA, the CDR3 is TGTGCCAGCAGCTTAGAGGGGAATTCACCCCTCCACTTT. Residues: CASSLEGNSPLHF.

The CDR3 DNA reads as TGTGCCAGCAGCAGACCGGTGGGGCCTGATGAAAAACTGTTTTTT. Protein: CASSRPVGPDEKLFF. The J gene is TRBJ1-4, the V gene TRBV7-9; D may be TRBD1 (5 bases). This CDR3 has 15 residues. Germline CDR1 SEHNR, CDR2 FQNEAQ (reference sequence). Trimming removed 5 bases at V and 6 bases at J, with 16 bases between.

The rearrangement links TRBV7-2 to TRBJ2-3; 13 bases line up with TRBD2. V shed 6 bases, J shed 5 bases, and the junction held 14 bases outside the gene matches. CDR3 length equals 18 residues. The germline V gene encodes CDR1 SGHTA and CDR2 FQGNSA. For the CDR3, the DNA is TGTGCCAGCAGGCGAGACCCACTAGCGGGGGGGCCAAGAGATACGCAGTATTTT. Its translation: CASRRDPLAGGPRDTQYF.

This chain joins TRBV10-1 and TRBJ1-6, with 7 bases fitting TRBD1. The junction had 7 bases not matched to a gene; V was cut back by 10 bases and J by 4 bases. The germline V gene has CDR1 WNHNN and CDR2 SYGVQD (reference sequence). This CDR3 has 14 residues. CDR3 amino acids: CAKSTGAYNSPLHF. DNA for the CDR3: TGCGCCAAAAGCACAGGGGCTTATAATTCACCCCTCCACTTT.

In its sample, this clone was seen a few times. The V call is TRBV30, the J call TRBJ2-5, with a tentative D call TRBD2 (7 bases). Trimming shortened V by 2 bases and J by 1 base, and 11 bases separated the two germline ends. The V gene's germline CDR1 is GTSNPN and CDR2 SVGIG (reference sequence). There are 14 residues in the CDR3. Written as DNA, the CDR3 is TGTGCCTGGAGTCGTGGGGGGGCCCAAGAGACCCAGTACTTC. It specifies CAWSRGGAQETQYF.

Comment on this clone: The germline gene is not matched at one end of the junction; a read error may be the cause. The V call is TRBV11-2, the J call TRBJ1-2, with no clear D. The CDR3 length is 13 residues. Germline V CDR1 and CDR2: SGHAT, FQNNGV. CDR3 bases: TGTGCCAGCAGCCTAGACGGAGACTATGGCTACACCTTC. Its translation is CASSLDGDYGYTF.

The chain has TRBV28 and TRBJ1-2; TRBD1 is a possible D gene (5 bases). From germline, CDR1 is MDHEN and CDR2 SYDVKM. This CDR3 is 13 amino acids long. Trimming removed 2 bases from V and 4 bases from J, with 8 bases in between. The CDR3, as DNA: TGTGCCAGCAGTTTAGGAGGGACCTATGGCTACACCTTC. This translates into CASSLGGTYGYTF.

The V call is TRBV9, the J call TRBJ2-1, with 7 bases that match TRBD2. Unmatched junction bases numbered 3, after V lost 2 bases and J lost 1 base. CDR1 and CDR2 (germline): SGDLS, YYNGEE. This CDR3 is 15 amino acids long. CDR3 coding DNA: TGTGCCAGCAGCGTTACGGGGGGTTCCTACAATGAGCAGTTCTTC. It specifies CASSVTGGSYNEQFF.

The chain has TRBV6-2 or TRBV6-3 and TRBJ2-7; D is uncertain. The V gene lost 0 bases and the J gene lost 0 bases, with 6 bases spanning the gap. This CDR3 contains 14 residues. Germline V gives CDR1 MNHEY, CDR2 SVGEGT. The DNA for the CDR3 is TGTGCCAGCAGTTACTCTGTCCACTCCTACGAGCAGTACTTC. Amino acids: CASSYSVHSYEQYF.

The chain uses TRBV18 and TRBJ2-2, with D possibly TRBD2 on 5 matching bases. The CDR3 totals 16 residues. The V gene's germline CDR1 is KGHSH and CDR2 LQKENI. V lost 8 bases, J lost 5 bases, and 21 bases lay in between. The CDR3 DNA sequence: TGTGCCAGCCGAGAAGGGCCATCCGGGGTGACCGGGGAGCTGTTTTTT. Translated, it gives CASREGPSGVTGELFF.

The chain recombines TRBV6-1 with TRBJ2-2; D is possibly TRBD2 (5 bases). The V gene lost 3 bases and the J gene lost 4 bases, with 12 bases spanning the gap. Germline V gene data show CDR1 as MNHNS and CDR2 as SASEGT. The CDR3 runs 15 residues. CDR3 sequence (DNA): TGTGCCAGCAGTGAGGAGGTTGAAGGCACCGGGGAGCTGTTTTTT. It is translated as CASSEEVEGTGELFF.